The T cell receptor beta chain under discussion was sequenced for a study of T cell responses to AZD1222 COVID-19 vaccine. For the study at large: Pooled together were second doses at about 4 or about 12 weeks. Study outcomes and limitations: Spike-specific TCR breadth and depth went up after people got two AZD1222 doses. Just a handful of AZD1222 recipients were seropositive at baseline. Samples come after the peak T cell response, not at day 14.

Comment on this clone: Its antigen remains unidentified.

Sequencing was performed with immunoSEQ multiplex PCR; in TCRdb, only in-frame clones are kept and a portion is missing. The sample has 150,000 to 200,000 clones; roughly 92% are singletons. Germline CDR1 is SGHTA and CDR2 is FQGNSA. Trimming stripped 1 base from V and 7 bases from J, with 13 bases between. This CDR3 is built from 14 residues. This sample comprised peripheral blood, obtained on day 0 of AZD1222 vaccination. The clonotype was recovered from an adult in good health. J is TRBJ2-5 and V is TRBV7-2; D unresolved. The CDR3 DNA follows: TGTGCCAGCAGCTTAGATTCCTCCGTCGGGACCCAGTACTTC. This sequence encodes CASSLDSSVGTQYF.